This entry is about one T cell receptor (beta chain). Its cognate antigen is unknown. Sequencing used immunoSEQ multiplex PCR; TCRdb keeps in-frame clones, though not all of them. The table records about 90,000 clones, roughly 93% of them present only once. Excluded were patients having autoimmune disease history or systemic immunosuppression. The sample is drawn from a study of OX40 agonist ivuxolimab in advanced cancers. Study results and caveats: Dose levels from 0.1 to 3.0 mg/kg saw CD4+ and CD8+ blood T cells expand clonally by week 6.

Germline V gene sequence: CDR1 MNHEY, CDR2 SMNVEV (reference sequence). The CDR3 length is 13 residues. V was clipped by 5 bases and J by 3 bases; unmatched bases: 3. Sequences were derived from CD4+ or CD8+ T cells sorted from blood, sampled in a trial of the OX40 agonist ivuxolimab. The clonotype was recovered from an adult with an advanced solid tumor such as melanoma, head and neck, liver or kidney cancer. J is TRBJ2-7 and V is TRBV27; 8 bases map to TRBD2. DNA of the CDR3: TGTGCCAGCAGTCGGGAGGGCTTCTACGAGCAGTACTTC. Translating gives CASSREGFYEQYF.